The 18 T cell receptor beta chains given below trace back to one sample, sequenced in a study of ipilimumab plus nivolumab after autologous stem cell transplantation (dated by TCRdb to the early 2020s). The method was the immunoSEQ multiplex PCR assay. TCRdb's version of the immuneACCESS table is confined to in-frame rearrangements and falls short of the full clone set. An unresolved V gene accounts for under half of the shortfall where checked; the remainder is of unknown origin. This sample comprises fewer than 95,000 clones, around 80% of them detected only once. Jointly, the top ten make up under 2.5% of the sample. Sample: PBMCs, taken in a trial of ipilimumab plus nivolumab as post-transplant consolidation. These receptors all come from a male donor with diffuse large B-cell lymphoma.

The chain combines TRBV4-1 with TRBJ2-3; D is undetermined. CDR3 size: 19 residues. CDR1 is MGHRA and CDR2 is YSYEKL in the germline V gene. V lost 0 bases and J lost 6, with 25 bases in between. CDR3 sequence: CASSQEPRHGASIGDTQYF. In nucleotides, the CDR3 is TGCGCCAGCAGCCAAGAACCGCGTCACGGAGCTAGTATCGGCGATACGCAGTATTTT.

The gene calls are TRBV2 and TRBJ2-2; possibly TRBD1 for D (6 bases). Germline assignment: CDR1 SNHLY and CDR2 FYNNEI. This CDR3 has 16 residues. Trimming took off 5 bases at V and 1 base at J, with 14 bases between the two ends. CDR3 in amino acids: CASSTQGSLNTGELFF. The CDR3 DNA sequence: TGTGCCAGCAGTACCCAGGGGAGCCTGAACACCGGGGAGCTGTTTTTT.

This chain links TRBV18 with TRBJ2-7; 11 bases align to TRBD1. The trim removed 4 bases at V and 3 bases at J, leaving 5 bases unmatched. Germline CDR1 is KGHSH and CDR2 is LQKENI. The CDR3 is 15 amino acids. The CDR3 DNA follows: TGTGCCAGCTCACAAGGGGGACAGGGGGTCTACGAGCAGTACTTC. Translated: CASSQGGQGVYEQYF.

The rearrangement links TRBV9 to TRBJ2-2; the D call may be TRBD1 or TRBD2 (5 bases each). Trimming pared 4 bases from V and 5 bases from J, leaving 24 bases between. The CDR3 is 18 residues long. In germline, CDR1 is SGDLS, CDR2 YYNGEE. This CDR3 is CASSILAAYPEGTGELFF. The CDR3 nucleotides read TGTGCCAGCAGCATTCTGGCGGCCTACCCCGAGGGGACCGGGGAGCTGTTTTTT.

The V call is TRBV19, the J call TRBJ2-1; 8 nucleotides align to TRBD2. V was clipped by 5 bases and J by 7 bases; unmatched bases: 10. The CDR3 is 15 residues long. Germline CDR1 LNHDA, CDR2 SQIVND (reference sequence). The CDR3 here is CASSVSSGAENEQFF. CDR3 nucleotide sequence: TGTGCCAGTAGTGTGAGTAGCGGGGCGGAGAATGAGCAGTTCTTC.

The chain couples TRBV7-3 to TRBJ2-3; TRBD2 agrees at 8 bases. With 1 base clipped from V and 3 bases from J, the junction kept 12 bases outside the gene matches. The V gene's germline CDR1 is SGHTA and CDR2 FQGTGA. This CDR3 has 18 amino acids. CDR3: CASSLMAGGSRVTDTQYF. The CDR3 DNA follows: TGTGCCAGCAGCTTAATGGCGGGGGGAAGTAGGGTTACAGATACGCAGTATTTT. Full variable domain (remainder filled in from reference TRBV7-3 and TRBJ2-3): GAGVSQTPSNKVTEKGKYVELRCDPISGHTALYWYRQSLGQGPEFLIYFQGTGAADDSGLPNDRFFAVRPEGSVSTLKIQRTERGDSAVYLCASSLMAGGSRVTDTQYFGPGTRLTVL.

This chain joins TRBV9 and TRBJ2-3; the match to TRBD2 covers 8 bases. Germline values: CDR1 SGDLS, CDR2 YYNGEE. V dropped 10 bases and J dropped 2; count of bases not matched to a gene: 6. The CDR3 length is 13 residues. CDR3 in DNA: TGTGCCTCAGGGCGGGGGGTCACAGATACGCAGTATTTT. Residues: CASGRGVTDTQYF.

This chain joins TRBV30 and TRBJ1-4; D is uncertain. CDR1 is GTSNPN and CDR2 is SVGIG in the germline V gene (reference sequence). Trimming left V 2 bases short and J 5 bases short, with 6 bases between. The CDR3 consists of 12 residues. CDR3 nucleotide sequence: TGTGCCTGGAGTCCTGAGAATGAAAAACTGTTTTTT. Protein sequence: CAWSPENEKLFF.

The rearrangement links TRBV2 to TRBJ2-2; D tentatively fits TRBD1 or TRBD2 (5 bases each). With 5 bases removed from V and 1 base from J, the gap between germline ends came to 8 bases. The CDR3 loop spans 14 amino acids. Germline CDR1 reads SNHLY; CDR2 reads FYNNEI. The CDR3 DNA reads as TGTGCCAGCAGTACGGGACGGAACACCGGGGAGCTGTTTTTT. Amino acid sequence: CASSTGRNTGELFF.

This chain connects TRBV7-9 to TRBJ2-5, with 14 nucleotides matching TRBD2. CDR3 length: 16 residues. Per germline, CDR1 SEHNR and CDR2 FQNEAQ (reference sequence). Unmatched junction bases numbered 2, after V lost 5 bases and J lost 0 bases. In nucleotides, the CDR3 is TGTGCCAGCAGCGAGGGACTAGCGGGGGACCAAGAGACCCAGTACTTC. As protein: CASSEGLAGDQETQYF.

The V gene is TRBV5-1, the J gene TRBJ2-3, with TRBD1 matching over 11 bases. Germline CDR1 and CDR2: SGHRS and YFSETQ. The CDR3 is made up of 14 amino acids. V gave up 4 bases and J gave up 4 bases; unmatched junction bases: 2. The DNA for the CDR3 is TGCGCCAGCAGCGCGGGACAGGGGGCAGATACGCAGTATTTT. This gives the protein CASSAGQGADTQYF.

The rearrangement uses TRBV5-1 and TRBJ2-7; 10 bases map to TRBD2. Trimming removed 2 bases from V and 1 base from J; junction bases left unmatched: 3. CDR1 is SGHRS and CDR2 is YFSETQ in the germline V gene. The CDR3 runs 15 residues. The CDR3, as DNA: TGCGCCAGCAGCTTAAGCGGGGGGGCATCCTACGAGCAGTACTTC. Protein sequence: CASSLSGGASYEQYF. Using reference TRBV5-1 and TRBJ2-7 for the parts outside the CDR3, the full variable domain is KAGVTQTPRYLIKTRGQQVTLSCSPISGHRSVSWYQQTPGQGLQFLFEYFSETQRNKGNFPGRFSGRQFSNSRSEMNVSTLELGDSALYLCASSLSGGASYEQYFGPGTRLTVT.

V and J are TRBV5-4 and TRBJ1-2; 12 bases fit TRBD1. Germline assignment: CDR1 SGHNT and CDR2 YYREEE (reference sequence). The CDR3 sequence is 16 residues long. After removal of 4 bases from V and 8 bases from J, the junction contained 12 bases not matched to a gene. The CDR3 region is CASSVRDRGLGNGYTF. The CDR3 DNA follows: TGTGCCAGCAGCGTCCGGGACAGGGGGCTCGGAAACGGCTACACCTTC.

J is TRBJ2-2 and V is TRBV15; D is unresolved. The V gene lost 2 bases and the J gene lost 6 bases, with 13 bases spanning the gap. Germline-derived CDR1 and CDR2 are LNHNV and YYDKDF (reference sequence). The CDR3 is 15 residues long. The CDR3: CATSRWSPVSGELFF. CDR3 coding DNA: TGTGCCACCAGCAGATGGAGCCCTGTTTCCGGGGAGCTGTTTTTT.

The rearrangement uses TRBV5-1 and TRBJ2-5; no definite D call. CDR3 length equals 16 residues. Germline V gene sequence: CDR1 SGHRS, CDR2 YFSETQ. Between the trimmed V and J ends, which lost 1 base and 2 bases, there was a span of 15 bases. CDR3 amino acids: CASSLSGINRQETQYF. Written as DNA, the CDR3 is TGCGCCAGCAGCTTGAGTGGGATAAATCGGCAAGAGACCCAGTACTTC.

The chain joins TRBV7-2 to TRBJ2-1; possibly TRBD1 or TRBD2 for D (5 bases each). Trimming took off 5 bases at V and 12 bases at J, with 17 bases between the two ends. The CDR3 extends over 13 amino acids. Looked up from germline, CDR1 is SGHTA and CDR2 is FQGNSA. This CDR3 is CASSGRSGLGQFF. As DNA, the CDR3 is TGTGCCAGCAGCGGACGCTCGGGGCTAGGGCAGTTCTTC.

J is TRBJ2-1 and V is TRBV4-3; tentatively, D is TRBD2 (6 bases). Trimming pared 5 bases from V and 6 bases from J, leaving 11 bases between. This CDR3 contains 13 residues. CDR1 LGHNA and CDR2 YSLEER come from the germline V gene. DNA for the CDR3: TGCGCCAGCAGCTATCAGGGACTCAATGAGCAGTTCTTC. Translated: CASSYQGLNEQFF.

The V call is TRBV6-5, the J call TRBJ1-1, with a tentative D call TRBD1 (6 bases). Trimming took off 7 bases at V and 1 base at J, with 10 bases between the two ends. Germline-derived CDR1 and CDR2 are MNHEY and SVGAGI. This CDR3 is built from 13 residues. The CDR3 nucleotides read TGTGCCAGCAAGGGGGGTTCGAACACTGAAGCTTTCTTT. Translating it yields CASKGGSNTEAFF.